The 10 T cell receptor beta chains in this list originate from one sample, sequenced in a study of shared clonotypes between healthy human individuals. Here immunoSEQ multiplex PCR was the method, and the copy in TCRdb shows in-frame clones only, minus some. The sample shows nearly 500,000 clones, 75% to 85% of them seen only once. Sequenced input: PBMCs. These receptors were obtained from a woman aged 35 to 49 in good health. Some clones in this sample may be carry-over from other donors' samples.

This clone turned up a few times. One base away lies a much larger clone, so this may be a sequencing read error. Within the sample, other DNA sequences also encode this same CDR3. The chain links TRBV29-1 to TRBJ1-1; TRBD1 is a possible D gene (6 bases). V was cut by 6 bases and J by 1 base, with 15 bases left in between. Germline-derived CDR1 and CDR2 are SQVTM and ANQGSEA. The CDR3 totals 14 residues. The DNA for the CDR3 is TGCAGCGTAGCCACGGGGGCAGCGAACACTGAAGCTTTCTTT. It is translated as CSVATGAANTEAFF.

DNA of the CDR3: TGCGCCAGCAGCTTGACAGGGAGGAACACTGAAGCTTTCTTT. Translating it yields CASSLTGRNTEAFF. The chain employs TRBV5-1 and TRBJ1-1; maybe TRBD1 (6 bases). V was clipped by 1 base and J by 1 base, with 8 bases between them. The CDR3 extends over 14 amino acids. Germline V gene data show CDR1 as SGHRS and CDR2 as YFSETQ.

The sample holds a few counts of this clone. The CDR3 coding sequence is TGTGCCAGCAGCTCTAGTCCAGATAGGGAGTATTTT. Amino acids: CASSSSPDREYF. The rearrangement joins TRBV5-4 to TRBJ2-3, with unresolved D. Germline V gene data show CDR1 as SGHNT and CDR2 as YYREEE (reference sequence). Trimming stripped 3 bases from V and 13 bases from J, with 15 bases between. The CDR3 length is 12 residues.

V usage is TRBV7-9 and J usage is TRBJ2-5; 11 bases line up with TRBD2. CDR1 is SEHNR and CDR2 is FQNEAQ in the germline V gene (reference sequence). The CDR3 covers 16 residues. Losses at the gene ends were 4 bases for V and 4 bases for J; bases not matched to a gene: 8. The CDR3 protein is CASSSLRLAGGETQYF. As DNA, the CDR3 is TGTGCCAGCAGCTCGTTGCGGCTAGCGGGAGGAGAGACCCAGTACTTC.

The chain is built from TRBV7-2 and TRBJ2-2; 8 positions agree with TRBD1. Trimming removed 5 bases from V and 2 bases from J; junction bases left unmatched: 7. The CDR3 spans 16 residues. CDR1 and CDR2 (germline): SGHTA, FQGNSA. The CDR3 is CASSLRTGKNTGELFF. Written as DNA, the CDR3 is TGTGCCAGCAGCCTAAGGACAGGGAAAAACACCGGGGAGCTGTTTTTT.

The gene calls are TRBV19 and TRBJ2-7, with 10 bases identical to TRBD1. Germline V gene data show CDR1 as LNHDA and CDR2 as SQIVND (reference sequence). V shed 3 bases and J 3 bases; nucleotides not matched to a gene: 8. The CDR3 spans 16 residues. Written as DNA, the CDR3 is TGTGCCAGTAGTATTCTGACAGGGGGCGAGTTCTACGAGCAGTACTTC. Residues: CASSILTGGEFYEQYF.

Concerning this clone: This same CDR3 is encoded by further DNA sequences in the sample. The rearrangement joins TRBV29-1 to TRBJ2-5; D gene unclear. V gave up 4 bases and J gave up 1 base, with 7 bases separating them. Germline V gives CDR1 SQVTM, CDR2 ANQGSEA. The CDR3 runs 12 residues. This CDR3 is CSVGAAQETQYF. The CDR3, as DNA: TGCAGCGTTGGGGCAGCCCAAGAGACCCAGTACTTC.

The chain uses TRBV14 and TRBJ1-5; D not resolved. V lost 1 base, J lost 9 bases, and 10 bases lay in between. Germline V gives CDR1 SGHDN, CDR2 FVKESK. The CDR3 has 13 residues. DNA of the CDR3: TGTGCCAGCAGCCAAGGATCGATGGGGCCCCAGCATTTT. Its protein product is CASSQGSMGPQHF.

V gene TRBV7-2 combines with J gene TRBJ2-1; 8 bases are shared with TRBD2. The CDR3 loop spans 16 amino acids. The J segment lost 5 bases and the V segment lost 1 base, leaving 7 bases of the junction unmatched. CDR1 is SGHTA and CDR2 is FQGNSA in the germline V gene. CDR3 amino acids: CASSLGALSGNNEQFF. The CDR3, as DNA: TGTGCCAGCAGCTTAGGTGCGCTTAGCGGGAACAATGAGCAGTTCTTC.

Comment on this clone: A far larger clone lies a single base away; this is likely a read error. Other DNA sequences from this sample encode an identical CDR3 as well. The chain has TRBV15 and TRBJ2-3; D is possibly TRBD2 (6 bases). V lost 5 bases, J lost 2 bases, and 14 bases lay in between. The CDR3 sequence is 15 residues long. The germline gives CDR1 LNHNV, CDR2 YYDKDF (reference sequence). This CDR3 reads CATSPFGGATDTQYF. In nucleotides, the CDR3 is TGTGCCACCAGCCCTTTTGGCGGGGCCACAGATACGCAGTATTTT. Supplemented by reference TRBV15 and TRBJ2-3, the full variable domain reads DAMVIQNPRYQVTQFGKPVTLSCSQTLNHNVMYWYQQKSSQAPKLLFHYYDKDFNNEADTPDNFQSRRPNTSFCFLDIRSPGLGDTAMYLCATSPFGGATDTQYFGPGTRLTVL.